The 24 T cell receptor beta chains below were found in one sample sequenced in a study of shared clonotypes between healthy human individuals (dated by TCRdb to 2019 to 2021). Receptor libraries were prepared by the immunoSEQ multiplex PCR assay. TCRdb carries this immuneACCESS record with in-frame sequences only. Its versions omit some clonotypes, under half of them owing to an unresolved V gene in the studies checked, with the rest unexplained. The sample table records 550,000 to 600,000 clones; 95% to 98% of these occur just once. The ten largest account for 0.3% of the sample. CD8 naive samples were CD45RO-negative cells positively selected for CCR7, giving a CD45RA+CCR7+ population that excluded TemRA cells. Sequenced: naive CD8+ T cells sorted from blood. Sample cell subset or site, as interpreted from the label and publication: CD45RA+CCR7+. These receptors all stem from a man younger than 45 in good health.

The genes are TRBV7-8 and TRBJ2-7, with 7 nucleotides matching TRBD1. Germline CDR1 reads SGHVS; CDR2 reads FQNEAQ. The CDR3 is 14 amino acids. With V trimmed by 7 bases and J by 5 bases, 11 bases remained unmatched. The CDR3 loop reads CASTLRRGGNEQYF. The CDR3 DNA sequence: TGTGCCAGCACCCTAAGGAGAGGGGGCAACGAGCAGTACTTC.

The chain joins TRBV14 to TRBJ2-7; a weak D match, TRBD1 (6 bases). Trimming took off 4 bases at V and 1 base at J, with 11 bases between the two ends. Looked up from germline, CDR1 is SGHDN and CDR2 is FVKESK. The CDR3 has 14 amino acids. CDR3 nucleotides: TGTGCCAGCAGCCCGACAGGCACTTCCTACGAGCAGTACTTC. It is translated as CASSPTGTSYEQYF.

The chain combines TRBV9 with TRBJ2-7; TRBD1 matches 7 bases. From germline, CDR1 is SGDLS and CDR2 YYNGEE. V was clipped by 3 bases and J by 7 bases; unmatched bases: 10. The CDR3 sequence is 14 residues long. CDR3 sequence (DNA): TGTGCCAGCAGCGCCCTCGACAGGGCCGAAGAGCAGTACTTC. Its protein product is CASSALDRAEEQYF.

The V call is TRBV7-9, the J call TRBJ1-1; D possibly corresponds to TRBD1 (6 bases). The germline V and J ends were trimmed by 7 bases and 6 bases, with 21 bases remaining between them. This CDR3 is built from 15 residues. Looked up from germline, CDR1 is SEHNR and CDR2 is FQNEAQ (reference sequence). CDR3 DNA sequence: TGTGCCAGCACCGACACAGGGACCGCCGGGGCTGAAGCTTTCTTT. It yields the protein CASTDTGTAGAEAFF.

The DNA for the CDR3 is TGTGCCACCAGCAGGGGCCACGGGGGCTCCTACGAGCAGTACTTC. It yields the protein CATSRGHGGSYEQYF. V is TRBV15 and J is TRBJ2-7; weak D call: TRBD2 (6 bases). CDR3 size: 15 residues. Germline-derived CDR1 and CDR2 are LNHNV and YYDKDF (reference sequence). The ends were cut back, 3 bases at V and 0 bases at J, with 12 bases in the middle.

The rearrangement joins TRBV7-8 to TRBJ2-7; D call uncertain. CDR1 SGHVS and CDR2 FQNEAQ come from the germline V gene. Between the trimmed V and J ends, which lost 5 bases and 4 bases, there was a span of 15 bases. The CDR3 length is 14 residues. CDR3 sequence: CASSPYHTPYEQYF. The CDR3 coding sequence is TGTGCCAGCAGCCCCTACCATACTCCATACGAGCAGTACTTC.

In DNA form, the CDR3 reads TGTGCCAGCAGCGTAGAAAGCCCCACAGATACGCAGTATTTT. This sequence encodes CASSVESPTDTQYF. The rearrangement links TRBV9 to TRBJ2-3, with D unclear. The CDR3 length is 14 residues. Germline V gene lookup returns CDR1 SGDLS and CDR2 YYNGEE. The V end lost 0 bases, the J end lost 2 bases, and 7 bases lay between the germline ends.

As concerns this clone: At the DNA level, this CDR3 is encoded by other sequences in the same sample as well. The V and J genes are TRBV6-5 and TRBJ2-3, with 12 bases lining up with TRBD2. CDR3 length: 15 amino acids. Germline lookup yields CDR1 MNHEY and CDR2 SVGAGI. Trimming took 5 bases from V and 3 from J; bases not matched to a gene: 3. For the CDR3, the DNA is TGTGCCAGCAGTCGCCTAGCGGGAGGGACAGATACGCAGTATTTT. Translation gives CASSRLAGGTDTQYF.

The chain carries TRBV7-9 and TRBJ2-7, with D uncertain. CDR3 length: 12 amino acids. Deletions cut 0 bases from V and 7 bases from J, with 7 bases between. Germline CDR1 reads SEHNR; CDR2 reads FQNEAQ (reference sequence). The chain's CDR3 is CASSLARREQYF. CDR3 nucleotides: TGTGCCAGCAGCTTAGCCCGTCGGGAGCAGTACTTC.

In DNA form, the CDR3 reads TGTGCCAGCAGCTTGACTAGCGGGAGGCCGCGGGACGAGCAGTACTTC. Its translation is CASSLTSGRPRDEQYF. This chain links TRBV7-9 with TRBJ2-7; the match to TRBD2 covers 13 bases. Germline values: CDR1 SEHNR, CDR2 FQNEAQ (reference sequence). J gave up 5 bases and V 3 bases, and 7 bases lay outside the gene matches. The CDR3 has 16 amino acids. Using reference TRBV7-9 and TRBJ2-7 for the parts outside the CDR3, the full variable domain is DTGVSQNPRHKITKRGQNVTFRCDPISEHNRLYWYRQTLGQGPEFLTYFQNEAQLEKSRLLSDRFSAERPKGSFSTLEIQRTEQGDSAMYLCASSLTSGRPRDEQYFGPGTRLTVT.

The chain employs TRBV7-9 and TRBJ2-7; D not resolved. Per the germline V gene, CDR1 is SEHNR and CDR2 is FQNEAQ (reference sequence). The V end lost 0 bases, the J end lost 5 bases, and 8 bases lay between the germline ends. The CDR3 consists of 13 residues. CDR3 protein: CASSLAGSHEQYF. The CDR3 bases are TGTGCCAGCAGCTTAGCGGGAAGCCACGAGCAGTACTTC. The entire variable domain, with the rest obtained from reference TRBV7-9 and TRBJ2-7, is as follows: DTGVSQNPRHKITKRGQNVTFRCDPISEHNRLYWYRQTLGQGPEFLTYFQNEAQLEKSRLLSDRFSAERPKGSFSTLEIQRTEQGDSAMYLCASSLAGSHEQYFGPGTRLTVT.

The chain recombines TRBV28 with TRBJ2-1, with a possible D match to TRBD2 (5 bases). The CDR3 consists of 15 residues. Between the trimmed V and J ends, which lost 7 bases and 0 bases, there was a span of 13 bases. Looked up from germline, CDR1 is MDHEN and CDR2 is SYDVKM. Here the CDR3 DNA reads TGTGCCAGCACAAGGAGCGGCAGCTCCTACAATGAGCAGTTCTTC. Protein sequence: CASTRSGSSYNEQFF. Combining the CDR3 with reference TRBV28 and TRBJ2-1 gives the whole variable domain DVKVTQSSRYLVKRTGEKVFLECVQDMDHENMFWYRQDPGLGLRLIYFSYDVKMKEKGDIPEGYSVSREKKERFSLILESASTNQTSMYLCASTRSGSSYNEQFFGPGTRLTVL.

The V and J genes are TRBV15 and TRBJ2-3, with 9 bases aligning to TRBD2. Germline lookup yields CDR1 LNHNV and CDR2 YYDKDF (reference sequence). This CDR3 comprises 14 residues. The V segment lost 6 bases and the J segment 6 bases; nucleotides outside the gene matches: 7. The CDR3 sequence: CATRGGRARDTQYF. In DNA, the CDR3 is TGTGCCACCAGGGGCGGGAGGGCCAGGGATACGCAGTATTTT.

The chain uses TRBV2 and TRBJ2-7; D call uncertain. CDR3 length: 14 residues. CDR1 is SNHLY, CDR2 FYNNEI, per germline. V lost 3 bases and J lost 3, with 12 bases in between. The CDR3 reads CASSDYVGNYEQYF. In nucleotides, the CDR3 is TGTGCCAGCAGTGACTATGTAGGAAACTACGAGCAGTACTTC.

This clone was counted once. The V gene is TRBV13, the J gene TRBJ2-7; tentatively, D is TRBD1 or TRBD2 (6 bases each). Trimming cost V 4 bases and J 6 bases, with 25 bases left between them. Germline values: CDR1 PRHDT, CDR2 FYEKMQ (reference sequence). The CDR3 totals 17 residues. CDR3 sequence: CASSSGGPGTSATEQYF. As DNA, the CDR3 is TGTGCCAGCAGCTCCGGGGGCCCCGGGACCTCTGCCACCGAGCAGTACTTC.

The chain employs TRBV12-5 and TRBJ2-2; 9 bases match TRBD1. This CDR3 is built from 16 residues. The germline gives CDR1 LGHNT, CDR2 FRNRAP. J gave up 4 bases and V 5 bases, and 8 bases lay outside the gene matches. CDR3 loop: CASGTPGQGSTGELFF. Written as DNA, the CDR3 is TGTGCTAGTGGTACCCCGGGACAGGGTTCCACCGGGGAGCTGTTTTTT.

The chain uses TRBV15 and TRBJ1-2, with TRBD1 identical over 11 bases. CDR1 LNHNV and CDR2 YYDKDF come from the germline V gene (reference sequence). Unmatched junction bases numbered 3, after V lost 5 bases and J lost 7 bases. This CDR3 has 13 amino acids. CDR3 bases: TGTGCCACCAGCCGGGACAGGGGGAGTGGCTACACCTTC. The encoded protein is CATSRDRGSGYTF.

This clone was counted a single time. The chain has TRBV2 and TRBJ2-7, with D possibly called TRBD1 or TRBD2 (5 bases each). The ends were cut back, 7 bases at V and 2 bases at J, with 9 bases in the middle. This CDR3 has 12 residues. Germline CDR1 is SNHLY and CDR2 is FYNNEI. This CDR3 reads CASTGDAYEQYF. CDR3 nucleotides: TGTGCCAGCACCGGGGACGCCTACGAGCAGTACTTC.

V is TRBV7-6 and J is TRBJ2-7; D uncertain. From germline, CDR1 is SGHVS and CDR2 FNYEAQ. The germline V and J ends were trimmed by 2 bases and 6 bases, with 14 bases remaining between them. This CDR3 has 14 residues. CDR3 DNA: TGTGCCAGCAGCTTATTAGACGGCTTCACCGAGCAGTACTTC. Protein product: CASSLLDGFTEQYF.

The rearrangement links TRBV6-5 to TRBJ1-2; perhaps TRBD1 as D (6 bases). Germline V gene sequence: CDR1 MNHEY, CDR2 SVGAGI. The CDR3 contains 14 residues. Trimming pared 7 bases from V and 10 bases from J, leaving 22 bases between. The CDR3 is CASTTERGVRDYTF. Here the CDR3 DNA reads TGTGCCAGCACAACAGAAAGGGGGGTTCGAGACTACACCTTC.

The genes are TRBV7-9 and TRBJ2-1; possible D gene TRBD2, 6 bases. V lost 3 bases to trimming and J lost 10 bases, with 10 bases between them. Per the germline V gene, CDR1 is SEHNR and CDR2 is FQNEAQ (reference sequence). The CDR3 loop spans 12 amino acids. CDR3 in DNA: TGTGCCAGCAGCTTTGGGGGAGGCGAGCAGTTCTTC. This gives the protein CASSFGGGEQFF.

This clone has only one observation. The chain uses TRBV4-2 and TRBJ2-1; 8 nucleotides line up with TRBD2. CDR3 size: 17 residues. J was trimmed by 4 bases and V by 0 bases; bases with no gene match: 8. From germline, CDR1 is LGHNA and CDR2 YNFKEQ. The CDR3 spells CASSQESIAGNYNEQFF. CDR3 nucleotide sequence: TGTGCCAGCAGCCAAGAAAGCATAGCGGGAAATTACAATGAGCAGTTCTTC.

The rearrangement links TRBV6-4 to TRBJ2-2; D call uncertain. Looked up from germline, CDR1 is MRHNA and CDR2 is SNTAGT. This CDR3 region has 14 residues. Trimming took 6 bases from V and 3 from J, leaving 11 bases between them. The CDR3 DNA sequence: TGTGCCAGCAGGATGGGTTCTTACACCGGGGAGCTGTTTTTT. This sequence encodes CASRMGSYTGELFF.

The chain links TRBV5-1 to TRBJ1-2, with 9 positions matching TRBD1. The germline V gene has CDR1 SGHRS and CDR2 YFSETQ. The CDR3 loop spans 16 amino acids. J gave up 0 bases and V 4 bases, and 7 bases lay outside the gene matches. The CDR3 here is CASSQRQGETNYGYTF. CDR3 nucleotide sequence: TGCGCCAGCAGCCAAAGACAGGGGGAAACTAACTATGGCTACACCTTC.